Listed here are 18 T cell receptor beta chains from one sample, sequenced in a study of cytomegalovirus exposure and HLA in healthy donors. Libraries were prepared by immunoSEQ multiplex PCR; TCRdb keeps only in-frame clonotypes and omits some of them. The sample consists of some 130,000 clones, roughly 87% of them appearing once. Material: PBMCs. All receptors come from a woman younger than 30 in good health and CMV-seronegative.

Concerning this clone: This CDR3 is also generated by other DNA sequences in the sample. The chain recombines TRBV7-2 with TRBJ2-2; weak D call: TRBD1 (5 bases). The ends were cut back, 1 base at V and 6 bases at J, with 9 bases in the middle. CDR3 length: 14 residues. The V gene's germline CDR1 is SGHTA and CDR2 FQGNSA. The CDR3 DNA is TGTGCCAGCAGCTTAGTAACAGGTGCCGGGGAGCTGTTTTTT. It yields the protein CASSLVTGAGELFF.

The CDR3 sequence: CASSWAGTMVNSPLHF. The CDR3 nucleotides are TGCGCCAGCAGCTGGGCCGGGACAATGGTCAATTCACCCCTCCACTTT. This rearrangement joins TRBV5-1 to TRBJ1-6, with D possibly TRBD1 on 6 matching bases. The V and J ends lost 3 bases and 7 bases respectively, with 17 bases between them. Germline loops: CDR1 SGHRS, CDR2 YFSETQ. The CDR3 runs 16 residues.

This rearrangement joins TRBV29-1 to TRBJ1-3, with no clear D. V lost 0 bases and J 3 bases, leaving 12 bases between the germline ends. This CDR3 region has 15 residues. The germline CDR1 and CDR2 sequences are SQVTM and ANQGSEA. DNA of the CDR3: TGCAGCGTTGAAGATTTTTCCGAGCTTGGAAACACCATATATTTT. This codes for CSVEDFSELGNTIYF. Looking up the rest from reference TRBV29-1 and TRBJ1-3 gives the full variable domain: SAVISQKPSRDICQRGTSLTIQCQVDSQVTMMFWYRQQPGQSLTLIATANQGSEATYESGFVIDKFPISRPNLTFSTLTVSNMSPEDSSIYLCSVEDFSELGNTIYFGEGSWLTVV.

The chain links TRBV7-3 to TRBJ2-5; a possible D gene is TRBD2 (6 bases). Per germline, CDR1 SGHTA and CDR2 FQGTGA. The V end was cut by 5 bases, the J end by 3 bases, with 10 bases between. The CDR3 totals 13 residues. CDR3 amino acids: CASSTQREETQYF. CDR3 coding DNA: TGTGCCAGCAGCACCCAGCGGGAAGAGACCCAGTACTTC.

The V call is TRBV10-1, the J call TRBJ1-1; D uncertain. Germline V gene lookup returns CDR1 WNHNN and CDR2 SYGVQD (reference sequence). The CDR3 sequence is 13 residues long. V lost 3 bases, J lost 7 bases, and 12 bases lay in between. The CDR3 DNA reads TGCGCCAGCAGTGATTCCACCGTCTATGAAGCTTTCTTT. Amino acids: CASSDSTVYEAFF.

In its sample, this clone was seen once. Here the CDR3 DNA reads TGCGCCAGCAGCCAAGTACTAGCGGGGGTAAATGAGCAGTTCTTC. It yields the protein CASSQVLAGVNEQFF. The V gene is TRBV4-1, the J gene TRBJ2-1, with 11 nucleotides matching TRBD2. Germline CDR1 MGHRA, CDR2 YSYEKL. The CDR3 is 15 residues long. Unmatched junction bases numbered 3, after V lost 1 base and J lost 7 bases.

The rearrangement uses TRBV15 and TRBJ2-5; no clear D. The CDR3 covers 12 residues. Germline CDR1 is LNHNV and CDR2 is YYDKDF (reference sequence). V was trimmed by 0 bases and J by 5 bases, leaving 4 bases between them. CDR3 in amino acids: CATSRDRETQYF. The CDR3 DNA follows: TGTGCCACCAGCAGAGACAGGGAGACCCAGTACTTC.

This clone was found once. The CDR3 reads CASVGGGASHSYEQYF. The CDR3 DNA is TGTGCTAGTGTCGGAGGCGGGGCCAGCCACTCCTACGAGCAGTACTTC. The chain carries TRBV12-5 and TRBJ2-7; possible D gene TRBD2, 6 bases. Germline V gives CDR1 LGHNT, CDR2 FRNRAP. V lost 7 bases to trimming and J lost 0 bases, with 19 bases between them. The length of the CDR3 is 16 residues.

The rearrangement uses TRBV2 and TRBJ1-1, with D perhaps TRBD1 (6 bases). CDR1 is SNHLY and CDR2 is FYNNEI in the germline V gene. V was trimmed by 6 bases and J by 11 bases, leaving 25 bases between them. The length of the CDR3 is 15 residues. The CDR3 region has the DNA TGTGCCAGCAGACTCCCGACAGGACTTTTCGCGAGGGCTTTCTTT. Translated: CASRLPTGLFARAFF. The full variable domain, with the rest looked up from reference TRBV2 and TRBJ1-1, is EPEVTQTPSHQVTQMGQEVILRCVPISNHLYFYWYRQILGQKVEFLVSFYNNEISEKSEIFDDQFSVERPDGSNFTLKIRSTKLEDSAMYFCASRLPTGLFARAFFGQGTRLTVV.

This chain connects TRBV9 to TRBJ2-3; D call uncertain. Germline V gene lookup returns CDR1 SGDLS and CDR2 YYNGEE. The CDR3 has 11 amino acids. The V and J ends lost 0 bases and 11 bases respectively, with 7 bases between them. CDR3 coding DNA: TGTGCCAGCAGCGTAGGTCCCTGGCAGTATTTT. This sequence encodes CASSVGPWQYF.

V gene TRBV15 combines with J gene TRBJ1-1, with D possibly being TRBD1 (6 bases). The V gene lost 3 bases and the J gene lost 4 bases, with 15 bases spanning the gap. The CDR3 runs 15 residues. Germline assignment: CDR1 LNHNV and CDR2 YYDKDF (reference sequence). CDR3 sequence: CATSSVTGWATEAFF. Here the CDR3 DNA reads TGTGCCACCAGCAGCGTCACAGGGTGGGCCACTGAAGCTTTCTTT.

The gene calls are TRBV6-1 and TRBJ1-1; perhaps TRBD1 as D (5 bases). Trimming took 6 bases from V and 4 from J, leaving 15 bases between them. Per the germline V gene, CDR1 is MNHNS and CDR2 is SASEGT. The CDR3 is made up of 14 amino acids. CDR3 nucleotide sequence: TGTGCCAGCAGCGAACGGGGGGGAAGCACTGAAGCTTTCTTT. This sequence encodes CASSERGGSTEAFF.

The gene calls are TRBV15 and TRBJ2-4, with a possible D match to TRBD1 (5 bases). The CDR3 spans 15 residues. V lost 1 base and J 8 bases, leaving 15 bases between the germline ends. The germline V gene encodes CDR1 LNHNV and CDR2 YYDKDF (reference sequence). CDR3 coding DNA: TGTGCCACCAGCAGAGGGTGGCAGGGCCGGGACATTCAGTACTTC. As protein: CATSRGWQGRDIQYF.

This chain connects TRBV18 to TRBJ2-7, with 10 bases fitting TRBD1. The CDR3 is made up of 16 amino acids. J gave up 2 bases and V 3 bases, and 7 bases lay outside the gene matches. Germline V lookup: CDR1 KGHSH, CDR2 LQKENI. The CDR3 DNA reads TGTGCCAGCTCACCTCCCACGGGACAGGGGCCCTACGAGCAGTACTTC. Its protein is CASSPPTGQGPYEQYF.

The rearrangement links TRBV19 to TRBJ1-3; 7 positions agree with TRBD1. The germline V gene has CDR1 LNHDA and CDR2 SQIVND (reference sequence). J gave up 2 bases and V 7 bases, and 5 bases lay outside the gene matches. The CDR3 is made up of 14 amino acids. The CDR3 DNA sequence: TGTGCCAGTAAAGGACAGGCTGCTGGAAACACCATATATTTT. Its protein is CASKGQAAGNTIYF.

The rearrangement joins TRBV19 to TRBJ1-2; 7 positions agree with TRBD1. V lost 6 bases to trimming and J lost 0 bases; unmatched junction nucleotides: 7. The CDR3 length is 15 residues. The germline gives CDR1 LNHDA, CDR2 SQIVND (reference sequence). CDR3 bases: TGTGCCAGTAGCCGACAGGGTGCAGCTAACTATGGCTACACCTTC. It codes for CASSRQGAANYGYTF. Full variable domain (rest looked up from reference TRBV19 and TRBJ1-2): DGGITQSPKYLFRKEGQNVTLSCEQNLNHDAMYWYRQDPGQGLRLIYYSQIVNDFQKGDIAEGYSVSREKKESFPLTVTSAQKNPTAFYLCASSRQGAANYGYTFGSGTRLTVV.

This sequence joins TRBV5-1 and TRBJ1-1; 11 bases align to TRBD1. From germline, CDR1 is SGHRS and CDR2 YFSETQ. The CDR3 consists of 16 residues. Trimming at V came to 5 bases and at J to 1 base, leaving 7 bases not matched to a gene. CDR3 nucleotides: TGCGCCAGCAGGTCGGGACAGGGGGGTTCGAACACTGAAGCTTTCTTT. Residues: CASRSGQGGSNTEAFF.

This clone has only a few counts. The rearrangement joins TRBV7-9 to TRBJ2-2; 7 bases line up with TRBD2. Germline V lookup: CDR1 SEHNR, CDR2 FQNEAQ (reference sequence). CDR3 length equals 16 residues. Germline trimming cut 8 bases from V and 3 bases from J; bases unmatched to any gene: 12. The CDR3 bases are TGTGCCAGCCCCGGCCGACTAGCCGTTTACACCGGGGAGCTGTTTTTT. The encoded protein is CASPGRLAVYTGELFF.